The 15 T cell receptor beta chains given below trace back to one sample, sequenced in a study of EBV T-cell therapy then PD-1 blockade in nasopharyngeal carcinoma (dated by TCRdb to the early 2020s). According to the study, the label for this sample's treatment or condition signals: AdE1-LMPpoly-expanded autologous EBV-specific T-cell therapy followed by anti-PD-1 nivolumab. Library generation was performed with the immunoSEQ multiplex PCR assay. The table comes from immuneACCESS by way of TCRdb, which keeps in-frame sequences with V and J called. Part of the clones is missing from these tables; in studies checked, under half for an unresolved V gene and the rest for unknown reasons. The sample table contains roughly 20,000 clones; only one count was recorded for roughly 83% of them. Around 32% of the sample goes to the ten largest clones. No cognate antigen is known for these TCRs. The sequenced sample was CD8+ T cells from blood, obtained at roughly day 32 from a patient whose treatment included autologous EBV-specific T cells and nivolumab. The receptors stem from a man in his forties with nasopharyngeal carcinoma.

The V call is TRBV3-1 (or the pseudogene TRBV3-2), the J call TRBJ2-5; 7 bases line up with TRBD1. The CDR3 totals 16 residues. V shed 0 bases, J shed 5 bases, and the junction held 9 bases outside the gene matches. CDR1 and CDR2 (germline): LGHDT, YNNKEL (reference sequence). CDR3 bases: TGTGCCAGCAGCCAAGATTTCTCCCAGGGGGTGGAGACCCAGTACTTC. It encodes CASSQDFSQGVETQYF.

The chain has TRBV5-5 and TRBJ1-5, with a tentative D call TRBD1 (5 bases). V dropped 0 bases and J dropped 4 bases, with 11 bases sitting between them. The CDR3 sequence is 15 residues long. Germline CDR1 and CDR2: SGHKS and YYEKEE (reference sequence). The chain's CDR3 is CASSLEDGGNQPQHF. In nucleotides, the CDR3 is TGTGCCAGCAGCTTGGAAGATGGGGGGAATCAGCCCCAGCATTTT.

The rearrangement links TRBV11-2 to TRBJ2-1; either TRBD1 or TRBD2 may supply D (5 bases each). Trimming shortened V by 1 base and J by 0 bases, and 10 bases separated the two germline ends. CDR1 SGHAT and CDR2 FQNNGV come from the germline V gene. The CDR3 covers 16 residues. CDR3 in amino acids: CASSLVAGSSYNEQFF. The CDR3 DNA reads TGTGCCAGCAGCTTAGTGGCAGGGAGCTCCTACAATGAGCAGTTCTTC. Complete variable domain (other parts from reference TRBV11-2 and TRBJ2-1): EAGVAQSPRYKIIEKRQSVAFWCNPISGHATLYWYQQILGQGPKLLIQFQNNGVVDDSQLPKDRFSAERLKGVDSTLKIQPAKLEDSAVYLCASSLVAGSSYNEQFFGPGTRLTVL.

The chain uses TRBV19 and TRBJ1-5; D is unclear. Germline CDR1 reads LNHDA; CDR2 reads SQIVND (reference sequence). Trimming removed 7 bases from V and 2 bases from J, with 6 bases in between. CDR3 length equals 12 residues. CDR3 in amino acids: CASNPGNQPQHF. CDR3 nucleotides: TGTGCCAGTAATCCAGGCAATCAGCCCCAGCATTTT.

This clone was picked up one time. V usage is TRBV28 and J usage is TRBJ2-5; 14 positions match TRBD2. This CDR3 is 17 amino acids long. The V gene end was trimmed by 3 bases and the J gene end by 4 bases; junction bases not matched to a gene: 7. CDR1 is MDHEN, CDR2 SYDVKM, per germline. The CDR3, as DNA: TGTGCCAGCAGTTTCAAGGGACTAGCGGGGGTGGGAGAGACCCAGTACTTC. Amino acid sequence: CASSFKGLAGVGETQYF.

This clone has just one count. The CDR3, as DNA: TGTGCCAGCAGTGACTCGGCCCACGGTACGCAGTATTTT. Amino acid sequence: CASSDSAHGTQYF. This rearrangement joins TRBV6-4 to TRBJ2-3; D remains ambiguous. The V end was cut by 0 bases, the J end by 8 bases, with 9 bases between. There are 13 residues in the CDR3. CDR1 and CDR2 from the germline V gene are MRHNA and SNTAGT.

In DNA, the CDR3 is TGTGCCAGCAGTTTTGGACAGAGAGCCAACGGGGAGCTGTTTTTT. Its protein is CASSFGQRANGELFF. The chain employs TRBV27 and TRBJ2-2; D may be TRBD1 (6 bases). The CDR3 is 15 amino acids. Trimming removed 3 bases from V and 7 bases from J, with 15 bases in between. Germline CDR1 is MNHEY and CDR2 is SMNVEV (reference sequence).

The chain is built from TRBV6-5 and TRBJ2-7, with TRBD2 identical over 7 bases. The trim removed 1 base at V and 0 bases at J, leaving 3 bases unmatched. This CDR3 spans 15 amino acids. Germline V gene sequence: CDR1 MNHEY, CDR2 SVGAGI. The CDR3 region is CASSYWGGLSYEQYF. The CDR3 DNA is TGTGCCAGCAGTTACTGGGGAGGGCTCTCCTACGAGCAGTACTTC.

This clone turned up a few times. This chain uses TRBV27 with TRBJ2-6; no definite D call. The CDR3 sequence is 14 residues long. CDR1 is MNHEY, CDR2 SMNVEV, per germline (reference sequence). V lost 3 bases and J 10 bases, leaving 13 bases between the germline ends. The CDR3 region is CASSFIDTLNVLTF. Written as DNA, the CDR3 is TGTGCCAGCAGTTTTATCGATACCCTAAACGTCCTGACTTTC.

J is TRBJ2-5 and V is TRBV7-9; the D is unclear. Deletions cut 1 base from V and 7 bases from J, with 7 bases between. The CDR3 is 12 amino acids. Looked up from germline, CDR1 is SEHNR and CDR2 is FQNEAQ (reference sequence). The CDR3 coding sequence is TGTGCCAGCAGCTTAGGAATCCGGACCCAGTACTTC. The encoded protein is CASSLGIRTQYF.

CDR3 region: CASSPAPFLAGGSRYEQYF. CDR3 sequence (DNA): TGTGCCAGCAGCCCCGCCCCATTTCTAGCGGGGGGCTCGAGGTACGAGCAGTACTTC. The chain couples TRBV5-4 to TRBJ2-7; TRBD2 matches at 11 bases. The CDR3 spans 19 residues. Germline lookup yields CDR1 SGHNT and CDR2 YYREEE (reference sequence). Trimming took 4 bases from V and 4 from J; bases not matched to a gene: 19.

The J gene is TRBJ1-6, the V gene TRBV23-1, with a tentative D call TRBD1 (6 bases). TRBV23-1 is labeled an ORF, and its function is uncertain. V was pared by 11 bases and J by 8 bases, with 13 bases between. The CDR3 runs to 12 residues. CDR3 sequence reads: CAGDNRDSPLHF. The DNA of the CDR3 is TGCGCCGGGGATAACAGGGATTCACCCCTCCACTTT.

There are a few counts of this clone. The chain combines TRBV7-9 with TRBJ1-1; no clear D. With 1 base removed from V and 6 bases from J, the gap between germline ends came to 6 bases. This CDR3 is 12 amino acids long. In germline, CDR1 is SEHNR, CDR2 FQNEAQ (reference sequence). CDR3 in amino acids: CASSLGLPEAFF. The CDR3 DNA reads TGTGCCAGCAGCTTAGGGCTACCTGAAGCTTTCTTT. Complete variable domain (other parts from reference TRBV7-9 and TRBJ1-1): DTGVSQNPRHKITKRGQNVTFRCDPISEHNRLYWYRQTLGQGPEFLTYFQNEAQLEKSRLLSDRFSAERPKGSFSTLEIQRTEQGDSAMYLCASSLGLPEAFFGQGTRLTVV.

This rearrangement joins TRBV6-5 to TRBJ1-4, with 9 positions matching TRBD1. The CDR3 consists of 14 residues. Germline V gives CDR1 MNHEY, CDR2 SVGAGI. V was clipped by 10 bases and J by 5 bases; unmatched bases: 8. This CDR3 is CATSVGTGNEKLFF. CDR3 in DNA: TGTGCCACCAGCGTCGGGACAGGGAATGAAAAACTGTTTTTT.

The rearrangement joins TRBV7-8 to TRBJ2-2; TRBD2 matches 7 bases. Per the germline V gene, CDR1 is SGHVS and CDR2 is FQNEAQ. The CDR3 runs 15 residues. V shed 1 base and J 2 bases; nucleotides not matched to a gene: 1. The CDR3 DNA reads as TGTGCCAGCAGCTTAGGGACTAGTAACACCGGGGAGCTGTTTTTT. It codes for CASSLGTSNTGELFF.